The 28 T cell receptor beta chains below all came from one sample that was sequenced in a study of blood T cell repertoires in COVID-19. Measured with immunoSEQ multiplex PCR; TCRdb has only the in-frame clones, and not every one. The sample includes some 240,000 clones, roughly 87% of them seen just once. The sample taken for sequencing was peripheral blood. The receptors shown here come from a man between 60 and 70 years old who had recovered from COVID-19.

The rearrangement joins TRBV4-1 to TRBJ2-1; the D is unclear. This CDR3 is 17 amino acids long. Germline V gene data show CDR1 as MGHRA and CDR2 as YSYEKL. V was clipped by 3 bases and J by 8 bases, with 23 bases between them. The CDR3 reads CASSQTGSKLDFYEQFF. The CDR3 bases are TGCGCCAGCAGCCAGACCGGGTCCAAGCTTGATTTCTATGAGCAGTTCTTC.

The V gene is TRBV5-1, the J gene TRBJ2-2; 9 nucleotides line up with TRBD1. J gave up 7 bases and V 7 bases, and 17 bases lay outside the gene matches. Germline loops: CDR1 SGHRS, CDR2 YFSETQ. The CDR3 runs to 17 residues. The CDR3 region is CASSPTGTGKSGGELFF. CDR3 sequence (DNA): TGCGCCAGCTCACCGACCGGGACAGGGAAATCTGGCGGGGAGCTGTTTTTT.

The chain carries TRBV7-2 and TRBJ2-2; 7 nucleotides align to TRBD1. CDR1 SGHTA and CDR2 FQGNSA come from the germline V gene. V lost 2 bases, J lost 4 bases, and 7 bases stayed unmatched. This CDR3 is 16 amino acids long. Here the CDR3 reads CASSLWAGGSTGELFF. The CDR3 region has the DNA TGTGCCAGCAGCTTATGGGCAGGGGGAAGCACCGGGGAGCTGTTTTTT. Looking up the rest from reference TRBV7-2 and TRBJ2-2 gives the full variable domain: GAGVSQSPSNKVTEKGKDVELRCDPISGHTALYWYRQSLGQGLEFLIYFQGNSAPDKSGLPSDRFSAERTGGSVSTLTIQRTQQEDSAVYLCASSLWAGGSTGELFFGEGSRLTVL.

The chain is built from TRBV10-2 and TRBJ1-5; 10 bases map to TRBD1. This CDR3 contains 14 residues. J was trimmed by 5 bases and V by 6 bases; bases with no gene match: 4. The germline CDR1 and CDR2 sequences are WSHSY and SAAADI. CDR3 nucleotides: TGCGCCAGCAGCAAAGACAGGGGGCATCAGCCCCAGCATTTT. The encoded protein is CASSKDRGHQPQHF.

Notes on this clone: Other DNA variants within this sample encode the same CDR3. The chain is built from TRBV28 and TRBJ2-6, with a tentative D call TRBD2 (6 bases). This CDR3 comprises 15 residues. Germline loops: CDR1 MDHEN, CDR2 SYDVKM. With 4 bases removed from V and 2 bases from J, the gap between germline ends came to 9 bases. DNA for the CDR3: TGTGCCAGCAGTTCTGGGGGGACTGGGGCCAACGTCCTGACTTTC. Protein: CASSSGGTGANVLTF.

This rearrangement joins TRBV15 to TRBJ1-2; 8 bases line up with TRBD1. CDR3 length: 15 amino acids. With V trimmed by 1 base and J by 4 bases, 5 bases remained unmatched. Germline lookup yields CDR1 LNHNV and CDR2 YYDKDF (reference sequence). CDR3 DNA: TGTGCCACCAGCAGAGCAAGGACAGGGCTCTATGGCTACACCTTC. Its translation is CATSRARTGLYGYTF.

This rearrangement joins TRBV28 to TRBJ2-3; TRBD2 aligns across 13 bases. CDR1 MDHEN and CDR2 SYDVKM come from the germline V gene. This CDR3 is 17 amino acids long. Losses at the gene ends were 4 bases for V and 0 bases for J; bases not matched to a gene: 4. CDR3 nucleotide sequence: TGTGCCAGCAGTTCGCAGGGACTAGCGGGGAGCACAGATACGCAGTATTTT. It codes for CASSSQGLAGSTDTQYF.

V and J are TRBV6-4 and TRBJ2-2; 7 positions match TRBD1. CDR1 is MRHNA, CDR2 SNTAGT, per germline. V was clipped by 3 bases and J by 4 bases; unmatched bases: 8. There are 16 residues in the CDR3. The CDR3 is CASSEGDRPRTGELFF. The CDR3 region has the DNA TGTGCCAGCAGTGAAGGGGACAGACCACGCACCGGGGAGCTGTTTTTT.

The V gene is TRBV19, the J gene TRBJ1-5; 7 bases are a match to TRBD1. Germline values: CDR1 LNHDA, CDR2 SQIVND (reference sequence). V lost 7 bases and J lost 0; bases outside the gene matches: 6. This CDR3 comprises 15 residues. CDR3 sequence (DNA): TGTGCCAGTATCCTGACAGGGACTAGCAATCAGCCCCAGCATTTT. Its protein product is CASILTGTSNQPQHF.

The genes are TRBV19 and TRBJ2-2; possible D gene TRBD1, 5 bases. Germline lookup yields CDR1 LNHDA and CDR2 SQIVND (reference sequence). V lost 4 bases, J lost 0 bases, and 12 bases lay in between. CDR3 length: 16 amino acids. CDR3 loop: CASSNRYPTNTGELFF. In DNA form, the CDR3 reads TGTGCCAGTAGTAACAGGTACCCTACGAACACCGGGGAGCTGTTTTTT.

DNA for the CDR3: TGTGCCAGCAGTGGGCGCGGGACAGGGGGCTCTGGGGCCAACGTCCTGACTTTC. Translation gives CASSGRGTGGSGANVLTF. This chain joins TRBV6-2 or TRBV6-3 and TRBJ2-6, with 11 bases that match TRBD1. The CDR3 totals 18 residues. Germline V lookup: CDR1 MNHEY, CDR2 SVGEGT. V lost 5 bases and J lost 0; bases outside the gene matches: 6.

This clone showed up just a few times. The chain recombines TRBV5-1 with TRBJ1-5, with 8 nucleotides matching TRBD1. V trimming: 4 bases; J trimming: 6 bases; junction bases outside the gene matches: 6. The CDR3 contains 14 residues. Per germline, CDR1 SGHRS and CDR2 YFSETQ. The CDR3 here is CASSRTGRSQPQHF. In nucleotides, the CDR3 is TGCGCCAGCAGCCGGACAGGGCGCAGTCAGCCCCAGCATTTT.

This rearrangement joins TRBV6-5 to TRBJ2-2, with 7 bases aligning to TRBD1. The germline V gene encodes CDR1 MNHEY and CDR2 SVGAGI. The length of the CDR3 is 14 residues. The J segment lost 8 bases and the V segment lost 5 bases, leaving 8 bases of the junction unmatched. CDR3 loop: CASSPQGEIGELFF. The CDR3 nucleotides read TGTGCCAGCAGTCCCCAGGGGGAAATTGGGGAGCTGTTTTTT.

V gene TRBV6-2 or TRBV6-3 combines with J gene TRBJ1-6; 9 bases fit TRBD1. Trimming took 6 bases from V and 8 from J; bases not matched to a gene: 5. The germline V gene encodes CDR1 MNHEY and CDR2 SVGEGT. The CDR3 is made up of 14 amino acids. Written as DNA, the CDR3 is TGTGCCAGCAGCGATGACAGGGGGGATTCACCCCTCCACTTT. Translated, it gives CASSDDRGDSPLHF.

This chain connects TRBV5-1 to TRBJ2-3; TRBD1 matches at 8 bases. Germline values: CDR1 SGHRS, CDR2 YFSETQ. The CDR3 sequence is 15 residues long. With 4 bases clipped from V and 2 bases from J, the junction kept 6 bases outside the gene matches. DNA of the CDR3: TGCGCCAGCAGCCAGGGGACAGGACTCACAGATACGCAGTATTTT. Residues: CASSQGTGLTDTQYF.

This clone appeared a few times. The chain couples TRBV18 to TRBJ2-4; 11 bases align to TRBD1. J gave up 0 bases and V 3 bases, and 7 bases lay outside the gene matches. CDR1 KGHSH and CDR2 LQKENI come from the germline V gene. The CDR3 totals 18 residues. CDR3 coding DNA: TGTGCCAGCTCACCTCAGATGGACAGGGGGCTAGCCAAAAACATTCAGTACTTC. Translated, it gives CASSPQMDRGLAKNIQYF.

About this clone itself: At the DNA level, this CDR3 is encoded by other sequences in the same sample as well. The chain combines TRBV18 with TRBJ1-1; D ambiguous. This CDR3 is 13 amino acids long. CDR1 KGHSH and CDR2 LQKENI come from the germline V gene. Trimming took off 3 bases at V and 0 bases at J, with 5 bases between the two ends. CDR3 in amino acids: CASSPSMNTEAFF. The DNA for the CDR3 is TGTGCCAGCTCACCGTCCATGAACACTGAAGCTTTCTTT.

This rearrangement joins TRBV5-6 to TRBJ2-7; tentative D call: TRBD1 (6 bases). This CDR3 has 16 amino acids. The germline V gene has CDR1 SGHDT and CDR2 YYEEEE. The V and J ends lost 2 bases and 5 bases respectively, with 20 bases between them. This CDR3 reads CASSFYGLGAGDEQYF. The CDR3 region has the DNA TGTGCCAGCAGCTTTTACGGGCTAGGGGCAGGGGACGAGCAGTACTTC.

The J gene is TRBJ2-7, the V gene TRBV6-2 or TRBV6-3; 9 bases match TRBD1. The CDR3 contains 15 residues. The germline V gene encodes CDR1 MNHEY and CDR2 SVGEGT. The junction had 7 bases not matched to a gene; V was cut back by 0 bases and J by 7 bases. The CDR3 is CASSYSGTGFREQYV. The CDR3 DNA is TGTGCCAGCAGTTACTCTGGGACAGGGTTTAGGGAGCAGTACGTC.

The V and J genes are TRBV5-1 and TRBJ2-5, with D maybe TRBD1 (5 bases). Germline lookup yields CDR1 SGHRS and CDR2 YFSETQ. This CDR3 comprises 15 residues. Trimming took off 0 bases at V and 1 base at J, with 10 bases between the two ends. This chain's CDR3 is CASSLATGPQETQYF. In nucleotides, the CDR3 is TGCGCCAGCAGCTTGGCCACAGGACCCCAAGAGACCCAGTACTTC.

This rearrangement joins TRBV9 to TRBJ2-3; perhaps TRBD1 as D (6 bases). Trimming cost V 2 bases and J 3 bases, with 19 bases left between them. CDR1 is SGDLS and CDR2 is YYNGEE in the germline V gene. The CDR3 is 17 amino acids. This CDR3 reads CASSVAPGHLRTDTQYF. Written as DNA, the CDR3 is TGTGCCAGCAGCGTCGCCCCGGGACACCTAAGGACAGATACGCAGTATTTT.

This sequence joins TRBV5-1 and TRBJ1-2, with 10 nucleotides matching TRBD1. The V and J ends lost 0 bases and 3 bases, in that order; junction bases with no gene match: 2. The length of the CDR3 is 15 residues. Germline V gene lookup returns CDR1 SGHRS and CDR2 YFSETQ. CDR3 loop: CASSLETGGYYGYTF. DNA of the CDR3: TGCGCCAGCAGCTTGGAGACAGGGGGCTACTATGGCTACACCTTC.

CDR3 in DNA: TGTGCCAGCTCGGGGAGTCAAGGAAACACCATATATTTT. This translates into CASSGSQGNTIYF. J is TRBJ1-3 and V is TRBV18; D gene ambiguous. The V gene's germline CDR1 is KGHSH and CDR2 LQKENI. The CDR3 is 13 residues long. Trimming removed 6 bases from V and 4 bases from J, with 10 bases in between. Together with reference TRBV18 and TRBJ1-3, the CDR3 gives the full variable domain: NAGVMQNPRHLVRRRGQEARLRCSPMKGHSHVYWYRQLPEEGLKFMVYLQKENIIDESGMPKERFSAEFPKEGPSILRIQQVVRGDSAAYFCASSGSQGNTIYFGEGSWLTVV.

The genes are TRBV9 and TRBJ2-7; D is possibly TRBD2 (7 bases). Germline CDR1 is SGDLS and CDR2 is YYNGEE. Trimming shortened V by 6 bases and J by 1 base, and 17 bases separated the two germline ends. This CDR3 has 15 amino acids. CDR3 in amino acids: CASTLGGGPSYEQYF. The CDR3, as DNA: TGTGCCAGCACGCTTGGGGGGGGCCCATCCTACGAGCAGTACTTC.

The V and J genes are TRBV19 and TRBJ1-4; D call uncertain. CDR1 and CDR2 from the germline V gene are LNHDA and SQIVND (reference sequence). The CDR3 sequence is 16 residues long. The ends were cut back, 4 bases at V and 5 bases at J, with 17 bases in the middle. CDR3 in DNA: TGTGCCAGTAGTAAAGTCGTAGCTCAGAGAAATGAAAAACTGTTTTTT. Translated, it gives CASSKVVAQRNEKLFF.

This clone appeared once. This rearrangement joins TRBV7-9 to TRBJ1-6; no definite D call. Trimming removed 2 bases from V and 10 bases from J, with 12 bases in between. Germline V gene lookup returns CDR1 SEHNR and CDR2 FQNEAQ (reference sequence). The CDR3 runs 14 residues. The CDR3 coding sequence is TGTGCCAGCAGCTTAACTGGGAGTCCATCACCCCTCCACTTT. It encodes CASSLTGSPSPLHF.

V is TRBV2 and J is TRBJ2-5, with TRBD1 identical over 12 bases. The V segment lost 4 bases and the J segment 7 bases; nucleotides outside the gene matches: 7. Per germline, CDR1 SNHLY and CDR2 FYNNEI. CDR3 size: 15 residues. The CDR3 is CASSVGQGARGTQYF. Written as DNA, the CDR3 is TGTGCCAGCAGTGTGGGACAGGGGGCGAGGGGGACCCAGTACTTC.

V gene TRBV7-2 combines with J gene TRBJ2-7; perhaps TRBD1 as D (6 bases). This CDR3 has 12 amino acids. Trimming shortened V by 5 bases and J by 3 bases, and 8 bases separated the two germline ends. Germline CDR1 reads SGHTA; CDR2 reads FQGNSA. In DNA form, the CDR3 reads TGTGCCAGCAGCGTACAGGGCTACGAGCAGTACTTC. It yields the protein CASSVQGYEQYF.